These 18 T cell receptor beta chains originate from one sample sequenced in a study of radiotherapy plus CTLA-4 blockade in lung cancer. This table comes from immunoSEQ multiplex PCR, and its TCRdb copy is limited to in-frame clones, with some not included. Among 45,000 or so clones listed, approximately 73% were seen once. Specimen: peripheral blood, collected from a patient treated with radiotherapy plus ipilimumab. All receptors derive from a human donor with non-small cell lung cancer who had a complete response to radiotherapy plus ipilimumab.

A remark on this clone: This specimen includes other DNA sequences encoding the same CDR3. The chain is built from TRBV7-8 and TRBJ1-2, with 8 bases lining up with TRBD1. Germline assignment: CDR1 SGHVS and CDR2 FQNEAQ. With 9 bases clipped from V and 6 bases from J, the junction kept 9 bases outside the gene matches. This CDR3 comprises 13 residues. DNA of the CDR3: TGTGCCAGTAGCCCCAGGACAGGGAATGGCTACACCTTC. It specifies CASSPRTGNGYTF.

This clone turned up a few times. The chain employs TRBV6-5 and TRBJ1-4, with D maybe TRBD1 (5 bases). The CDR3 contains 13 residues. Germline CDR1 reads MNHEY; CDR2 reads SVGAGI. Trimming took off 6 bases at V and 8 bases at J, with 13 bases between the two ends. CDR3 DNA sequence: TGTGCCAGCAGAAAAACCCGGGGGGAAAAACTGTTTTTT. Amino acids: CASRKTRGEKLFF.

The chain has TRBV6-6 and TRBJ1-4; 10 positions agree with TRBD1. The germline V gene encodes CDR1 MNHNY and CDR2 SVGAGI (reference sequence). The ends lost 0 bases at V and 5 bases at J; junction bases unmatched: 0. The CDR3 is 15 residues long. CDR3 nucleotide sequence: TGTGCCAGCAGTTACTCGGGACAGGGGAATGAAAAACTGTTTTTT. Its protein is CASSYSGQGNEKLFF.

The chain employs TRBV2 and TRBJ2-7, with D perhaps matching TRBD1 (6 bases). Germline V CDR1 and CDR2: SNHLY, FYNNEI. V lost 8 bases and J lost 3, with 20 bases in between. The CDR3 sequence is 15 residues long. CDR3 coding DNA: TGTGCCAGCGGATCCCCAGGGACAAGACACTACGAGCAGTACTTC. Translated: CASGSPGTRHYEQYF.

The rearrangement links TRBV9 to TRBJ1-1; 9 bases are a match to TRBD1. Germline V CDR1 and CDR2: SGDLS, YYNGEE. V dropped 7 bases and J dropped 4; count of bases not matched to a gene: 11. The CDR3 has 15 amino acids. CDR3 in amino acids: CASGRGTGLGTEAFF. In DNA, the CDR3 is TGTGCCAGCGGGAGGGGGACAGGGTTGGGCACTGAAGCTTTCTTT.

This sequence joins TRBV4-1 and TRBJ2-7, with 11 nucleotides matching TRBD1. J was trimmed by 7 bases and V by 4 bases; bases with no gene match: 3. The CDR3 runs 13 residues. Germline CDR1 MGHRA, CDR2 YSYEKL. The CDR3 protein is CASSRGQGAEQYF. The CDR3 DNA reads TGCGCCAGCAGCCGAGGACAGGGGGCAGAGCAGTACTTC.

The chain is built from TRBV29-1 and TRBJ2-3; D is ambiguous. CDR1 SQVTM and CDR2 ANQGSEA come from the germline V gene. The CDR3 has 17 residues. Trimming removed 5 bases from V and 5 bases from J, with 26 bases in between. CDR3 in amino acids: CSVFPDPGSLPVDTQYF. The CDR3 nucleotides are TGCAGCGTTTTCCCTGACCCGGGTTCGCTGCCAGTAGATACGCAGTATTTT.

CDR3 residues: CASSLANLAGSRDIQYF. As DNA, the CDR3 is TGCGCCAGCAGCTTGGCCAACCTAGCTGGGTCCCGGGACATTCAGTACTTC. V is TRBV5-1 and J is TRBJ2-4; perhaps TRBD2 as D (5 bases). V was clipped by 0 bases and J by 8 bases, with 21 bases between them. CDR1 SGHRS and CDR2 YFSETQ come from the germline V gene. The CDR3 totals 17 residues.

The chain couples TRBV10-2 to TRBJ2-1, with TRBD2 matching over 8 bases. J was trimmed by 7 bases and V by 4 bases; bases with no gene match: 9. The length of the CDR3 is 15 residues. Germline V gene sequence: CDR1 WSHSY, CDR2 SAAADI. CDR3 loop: CASSGAGVRMNEQFF. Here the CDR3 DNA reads TGCGCCAGCAGTGGAGCGGGAGTAAGGATGAATGAGCAGTTCTTC.

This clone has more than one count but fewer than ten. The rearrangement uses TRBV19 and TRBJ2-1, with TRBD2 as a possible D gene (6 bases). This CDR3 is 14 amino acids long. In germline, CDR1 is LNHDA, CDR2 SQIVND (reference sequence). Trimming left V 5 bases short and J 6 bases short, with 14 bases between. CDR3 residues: CASSLPLGGNEQFF. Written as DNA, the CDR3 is TGTGCCAGTAGTCTTCCCCTCGGGGGCAATGAGCAGTTCTTC.

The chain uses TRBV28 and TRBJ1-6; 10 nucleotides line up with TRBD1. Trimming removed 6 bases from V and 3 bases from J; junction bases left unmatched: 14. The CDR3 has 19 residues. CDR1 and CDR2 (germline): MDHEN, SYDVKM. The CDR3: CASSSGLTGGAYYNSPLHF. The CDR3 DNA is TGTGCCAGCAGCTCCGGACTGACAGGGGGCGCTTACTATAATTCACCCCTCCACTTT.

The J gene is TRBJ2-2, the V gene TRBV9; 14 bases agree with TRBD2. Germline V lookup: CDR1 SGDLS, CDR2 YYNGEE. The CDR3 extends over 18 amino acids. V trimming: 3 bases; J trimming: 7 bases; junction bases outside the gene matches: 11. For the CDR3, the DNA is TGTGCCAGCAGCGGAAGACACGGGACTAGCGGGAGTATCGGGGAGCTGTTTTTT. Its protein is CASSGRHGTSGSIGELFF.

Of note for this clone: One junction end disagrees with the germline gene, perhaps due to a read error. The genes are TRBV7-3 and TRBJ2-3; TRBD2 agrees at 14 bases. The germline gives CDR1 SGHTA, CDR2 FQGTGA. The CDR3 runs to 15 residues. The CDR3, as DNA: TGTGCCAGCAGCCCCCACCGACTAGCGGGAGGGCTTTTGTCTTTT. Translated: CASSPHRLAGGLLSF.

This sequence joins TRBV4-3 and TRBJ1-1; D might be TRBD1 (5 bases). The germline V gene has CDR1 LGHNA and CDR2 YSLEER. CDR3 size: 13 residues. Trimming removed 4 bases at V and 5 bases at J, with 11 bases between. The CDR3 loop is CASSRQMGTEAFF. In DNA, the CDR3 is TGCGCCAGCAGCCGACAGATGGGTACTGAAGCTTTCTTT.

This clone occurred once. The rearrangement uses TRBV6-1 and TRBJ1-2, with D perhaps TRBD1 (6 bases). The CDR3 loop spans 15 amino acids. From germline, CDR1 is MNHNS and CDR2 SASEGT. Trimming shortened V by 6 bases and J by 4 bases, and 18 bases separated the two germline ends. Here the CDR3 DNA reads TGTGCCAGCAGAAATAGGTTCACAGGGACCTATGGCTACACCTTC. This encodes CASRNRFTGTYGYTF.

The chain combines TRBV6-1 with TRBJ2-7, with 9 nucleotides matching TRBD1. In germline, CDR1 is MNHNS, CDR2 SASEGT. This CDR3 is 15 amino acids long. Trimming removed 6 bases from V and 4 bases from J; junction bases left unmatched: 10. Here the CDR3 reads CASSRTGTGIYEQYF. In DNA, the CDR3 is TGTGCCAGCAGCCGTACCGGGACAGGGATTTACGAGCAGTACTTC.

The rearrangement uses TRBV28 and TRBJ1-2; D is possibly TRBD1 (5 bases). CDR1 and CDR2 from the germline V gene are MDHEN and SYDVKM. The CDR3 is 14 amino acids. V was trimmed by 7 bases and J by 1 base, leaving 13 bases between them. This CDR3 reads CASTPDRNNYGYTF. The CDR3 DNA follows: TGTGCCAGCACGCCCGACAGAAATAACTATGGCTACACCTTC.

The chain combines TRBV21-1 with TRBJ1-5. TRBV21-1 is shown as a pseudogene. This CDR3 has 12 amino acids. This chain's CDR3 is CASSKGSVKAFF. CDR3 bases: TGTGCCAGCAGCAAAGGGAGCGTCAAGGCTTTTTTT.